This T cell receptor (beta chain) was captured by sequencing in a study of blood T cell repertoires in COVID-19. Study-wide context: Samples came from the United States, Italy and Spain, spanning acute and convalescent COVID-19.

This clone was recorded only once. The CDR3 consists of 14 residues. With 1 base removed from V and 2 bases from J, the gap between germline ends came to 8 bases. Germline loops: CDR1 LGHDT, CDR2 YNNKEL (reference sequence). Profiling relied on immunoSEQ multiplex PCR, and the TCRdb table lists in-frame clones only, not all of them. The sample lists hundreds of thousands of clones, around 87% seen once, with about 2.5% in the top ten. Source material: peripheral blood. The origin of this receptor is a woman in her sixties with COVID-19, enrolled during active disease. This chain connects TRBV3-1 (or the pseudogene TRBV3-2) to TRBJ1-2; D possibly corresponds to TRBD1 (5 bases). The CDR3 sequence: CASSQGGRNYGYTF. In DNA, the CDR3 is TGTGCCAGCAGCCAAGGGGGGAGGAACTATGGCTACACCTTC.